The rows below give T cell receptor beta chains drawn from one sample of a study of identical twins. TCRdb reanalysed the 5' RACE reads using MiXCR and keeps one entry per CDR3 protein. The sample holds 550,000 to 700,000 distinct CDR3 sequences, less than 25% seen once. These data also featured in a second study, about T cells expressing NK-cell markers.

The specimen was PBMCs. All receptors derive from a woman aged 18-29 years in good health. Both conserved end residues are part of each CDR3. D genes are given only for firm matches. Clone size appears in some rows only: once, few, many, or a class for an expanded clone.

J gene	V gene	D gene	clone size	CDR3 protein	CDR3 DNA
TRBJ2-6	TRBV4-3	.	.	CASSQRESGANVLTF	TGCGCCAGCAGCCAAAGAGAGTCTGGGGCCAACGTCCTGACTTTC
TRBJ2-3	TRBV20-1	.	.	CSARPFGADTQYF	TGCAGTGCTAGACCGTTCGGCGCAGATACGCAGTATTTT
TRBJ2-2	TRBV12-3/TRBV12-4	.	few	CASSSHAFGELFF	TGTGCCAGCAGCTCCCACGCTTTCGGGGAGCTGTTTTTT
TRBJ2-2	TRBV12-3/TRBV12-4	TRBD2	few	CASSPPGGGNTGELFF	TGTGCCAGCAGTCCACCTGGCGGGGGGAACACCGGGGAGCTGTTTTTT
TRBJ1-4	TRBV7-8	.	.	CASSQREGATNEKLFF	TGTGCCAGCAGTCAGAGGGAGGGGGCAACTAATGAAAAACTGTTTTTT
TRBJ2-7	TRBV5-5	TRBD1	.	CASSSSGGDEQYF	TGTGCCAGCAGTTCGTCAGGGGGCGATGAGCAGTACTTC
TRBJ2-1	TRBV20-1	TRBD2	few	CSAWTSDVYNEQFF	TGCAGTGCCTGGACTAGCGATGTCTACAATGAGCAGTTCTTC
TRBJ2-5	TRBV20-1	TRBD2	few	CSAMSGLAGVETQYF	TGCAGTGCTATGTCCGGACTAGCGGGGGTAGAGACCCAGTACTTC
TRBJ2-5	TRBV28	.	.	CASSLNGQTQYF	TGTGCCAGCTCTCTAAATGGGCAGACCCAGTACTTC
TRBJ1-1	TRBV6-1	.	few	CASSRFLRGHTEAFF	TGTGCCAGCAGCCGTTTCCTGAGGGGTCACACTGAAGCTTTCTTT
TRBJ2-1	TRBV20-1	TRBD2	.	CSARAPASGSYNEQFF	TGCAGTGCCCGAGCCCCCGCTAGCGGATCCTACAATGAGCAGTTCTTC
TRBJ1-1	TRBV20-1	.	many	CSVMDSSLNTEAFF	TGCAGTGTTATGGACAGTTCGTTGAACACTGAAGCTTTCTTT
TRBJ2-4	TRBV5-5	.	few	CASSPGVSFQNIQYF	TGTGCCAGCAGCCCAGGGGTTTCGTTCCAAAACATTCAGTACTTC
TRBJ2-3	TRBV7-2	.	.	CASTPGLLTDTQYF	TGTGCCAGCACCCCGGGACTCCTCACAGATACGCAGTATTTT
TRBJ2-7	TRBV2	.	.	CASSDQTGTYEQYF	TGTGCCAGCAGTGACCAGACAGGTACCTACGAGCAGTACTTC
TRBJ2-1	TRBV6-5	TRBD2	.	CASSYLAGVGNEQFF	TGTGCCAGCAGCTATCTAGCGGGGGTTGGCAATGAGCAGTTCTTC
TRBJ1-3	TRBV7-8	.	.	CASSLFGSDSGNTIYF	TGTGCCAGCAGCTTATTCGGTTCGGACTCTGGAAACACCATATATTTT
TRBJ2-7	TRBV18	TRBD2	once	CASSPQAGASYEQYF	TGTGCCAGCTCACCACAGGCGGGAGCCTCCTACGAGCAGTACTTC
TRBJ2-7	TRBV5-1	TRBD2	.	CASSHSGTVSYEQYF	TGCGCCAGCTCCCACAGCGGGACCGTCTCCTACGAGCAGTACTTC
TRBJ2-1	TRBV6-2/TRBV6-3	.	.	CASSYYHNEQFF	TGTGCCAGCAGTTACTACCACAATGAGCAGTTCTTC
TRBJ2-3	TRBV10-3	TRBD2	many	CAISIAGGPSPYF	TGTGCCATCTCCATAGCGGGAGGGCCCTCACCTTATTTT
TRBJ2-1	TRBV7-9	.	.	CASSWLDNEQFF	TGTGCCAGCAGCTGGTTAGACAATGAGCAGTTCTTC
TRBJ2-1	TRBV10-3	TRBD2	.	CAISAGGRATEQFF	TGTGCCATCAGTGCGGGCGGGAGGGCCACTGAGCAGTTCTTC
TRBJ2-2	TRBV24-1	.	few	CATLETEGTGELFF	TGTGCCACCTTGGAAACAGAGGGCACCGGGGAGCTGTTTTTT
TRBJ2-7	TRBV10-1	TRBD1	few	CASTAGTGYIYEQYF	TGCGCCAGCACGGCCGGGACAGGGTACATCTACGAGCAGTACTTC
TRBJ1-1	TRBV5-1	TRBD1	.	CASRDRESLVAFF	TGCGCCAGCAGGGACAGGGAGAGTTTGGTAGCTTTCTTT
TRBJ2-1	TRBV5-1	.	few	CASSLAGGGLYNEQFF	TGCGCCAGCAGCTTGGCCGGTGGAGGCCTATACAATGAGCAGTTCTTC
TRBJ2-1	TRBV12-3/TRBV12-4	TRBD2	.	CASTYFAGGGYNEQFF	TGTGCCAGCACCTACTTCGCGGGAGGAGGGTACAATGAGCAGTTCTTC
TRBJ2-5	TRBV5-1	TRBD2	many	CASRATSGQNPLYF	TGCGCCAGCAGAGCTACTAGCGGGCAGAATCCCCTGTACTTC
TRBJ2-1	TRBV7-2	.	.	CASSLVGVSSYNEQFF	TGTGCCAGCAGCTTAGTGGGGGTTAGCTCCTACAATGAGCAGTTCTTC
TRBJ2-1	TRBV10-3	TRBD2	few	CAISGGMSGTSEQFF	TGTGCCATCAGTGGAGGTATGAGCGGGACGTCGGAGCAGTTCTTC
TRBJ2-2	TRBV20-1	.	.	CSARGGKGTGELFF	TGCAGTGCTAGAGGAGGGAAGGGGACCGGGGAGCTGTTTTTT
TRBJ1-2	TRBV5-1	TRBD1	few	CASSLGVGQDGYTF	TGCGCCAGCAGCTTGGGTGTGGGACAGGATGGCTACACCTTC
TRBJ2-3	TRBV20-1	.	few	CSASAGQWGTDTQYF	TGCAGTGCTAGCGCGGGGCAATGGGGCACAGATACGCAGTATTTT
TRBJ1-2	TRBV6-5	.	.	CASSYFREGSLYGYTF	TGTGCCAGCAGTTATTTCAGGGAGGGGAGCCTCTATGGCTACACCTTC
TRBJ2-5	TRBV5-6	TRBD1	few	CASSRGQRTRYF	TGTGCCAGCAGCAGGGGACAGCGGACGAGGTACTTC
TRBJ2-7	TRBV6-5	.	.	CASSYSAGTYEQYF	TGTGCCAGCAGTTACTCCGCAGGGACCTACGAGCAGTACTTC
TRBJ2-7	TRBV15	TRBD1	.	CATSRAGQGRYEQYF	TGTGCCACCAGCAGAGCCGGACAGGGACGCTACGAGCAGTACTTC
TRBJ2-1	TRBV12-3/TRBV12-4	.	few	CASAKALYNEQFF	TGTGCCAGCGCAAAAGCACTTTACAATGAGCAGTTCTTC
TRBJ1-5	TRBV20-1	.	.	CSVQQASNQPQHF	TGCAGTGTTCAACAGGCTAGCAATCAGCCCCAGCATTTT
TRBJ2-2	TRBV29-1	.	few	CSVLDSHGNTGELFF	TGCAGCGTCTTGGACAGCCACGGGAACACCGGGGAGCTGTTTTTT
TRBJ2-7	TRBV7-9	.	.	CASRRPEGGPFYEQYF	TGTGCCAGCAGACGACCAGAGGGAGGCCCGTTCTACGAGCAGTACTTC
TRBJ2-1	TRBV6-5	.	.	CASSYFGGGDNEQFF	TGTGCCAGCAGTTACTTTGGGGGCGGGGACAATGAGCAGTTCTTC
TRBJ2-7	TRBV6-1	.	few	CASRVVGVYEQYF	TGTGCCAGCAGGGTTGTGGGTGTCTACGAGCAGTACTTC
TRBJ1-1	TRBV20-1	.	.	CSAFLLGSEMMNTEAFF	TGCAGTGCCTTCCTCCTCGGCTCCGAAATGATGAACACTGAAGCTTTCTTT
TRBJ1-1	TRBV20-1	TRBD1	few	CSASRTGPEAFF	TGCAGTGCTTCCAGGACAGGGCCTGAAGCTTTCTTT